The 28 T cell receptor beta chains below come from one sample, sequenced in a study of tumor-infiltrating lymphocytes in primary liver carcinoma. Using a constant-region primer together with ProtoScript II reverse transcriptase, TCR beta cDNA was made from around 500 ng of total RNA. Researchers made the TCR beta libraries by running three nested multiplex PCR rounds with slightly modified ARM-PCR. A C-beta reverse primer and TRBV1-TRBV30 forward primers served in each of the first two PCR rounds, at ten to eleven cycles apiece. TCRdb processed the multiplex PCR reads anew with MiXCR; each CDR3 protein has one entry. Of about 200,000 distinct CDR3 sequences listed, around four fifths are singletons. It was from around 18-30 mg of unsorted bulk tissue that RNA and DNA were co-extracted. Sequenced: tumor tissue from primary liver carcinoma. The receptors were gathered from a man aged 35 to 55 with primary liver carcinoma and hepatitis B virus infection.

This CDR3 is CASSMIGISYEQYF. CDR3 DNA: TGTGCCAGTAGTATGATTGGGATCTCCTACGAGCAGTACTTC. The chain links TRBV19 to TRBJ2-7; D call uncertain. With 3 bases removed from V and 0 bases from J, the gap between germline ends came to 9 bases. The CDR3 has 14 residues. Germline V CDR1 and CDR2: LNHDA, SQIVND (reference sequence).

This clonotype occurred many times. The V call is TRBV5-4, the J call TRBJ1-3; D may be TRBD1 (6 bases). V lost 2 bases to trimming and J lost 3 bases, with 15 bases between them. CDR1 is SGHNT, CDR2 YYREEE, per germline (reference sequence). The CDR3 sequence is 16 residues long. This chain's CDR3 is CASSLQGGGRGNTIYF. The DNA of the CDR3 is TGTGCCAGCAGCTTACAGGGCGGGGGCCGTGGAAACACCATATATTTT.

Remarks on this clonotype: One end of the junction is discordant with germline, which a read error may explain. The chain joins TRBV6-4 to TRBJ2-1, with 11 positions matching TRBD2. Germline V CDR1 and CDR2: MRHNA, SNTAGT. This CDR3 is built from 14 residues. The CDR3 is CASSDLAGGNEQFF. Here the CDR3 DNA reads TGTGCCAGCAGTGACTTAGCGGGAGGGAATGAACAGTTCTTC.

For this clonotype: Given the absence of the conserved phenylalanine or tryptophan at the CDR3 end, a read error is likely. The chain recombines TRBV29-1 with TRBJ2-7; possibly TRBD2 for D (5 bases). The CDR3 has 14 amino acids. The V end lost 6 bases, the J end lost 4 bases, and 19 bases lay between the germline ends. The germline V gene encodes CDR1 SQVTM and CDR2 ANQGSEA. The CDR3 nucleotides read TGCAGCGTAAAAGTGGGAGTTCTATCATACGAGCAGTACTTA. It is translated as CSVKVGVLSYEQYL.

This clonotype turned up a few times. A read error may account for a junction end that differs from germline. CDR3 nucleotides: TGTGTCAGCAGCTTAGTGAGTAGCGGGGGCACCGGGGAGCTGTTTTTT. Residues: CVSSLVSSGGTGELFF. J is TRBJ2-2 and V is TRBV11-2; 9 bases are shared with TRBD2. This CDR3 region has 16 residues. Germline CDR1 reads SGHAT; CDR2 reads FQNNGV. Looking up the rest from reference TRBV11-2 and TRBJ2-2 gives the full variable domain: EAGVAQSPRYKIIEKRQSVAFWCNPISGHATLYWYQQILGQGPKLLIQFQNNGVVDDSQLPKDRFSAERLKGVDSTLKIQPAKLEDSAVYLCVSSLVSSGGTGELFFGEGSRLTVL.

Note on this clonotype: The final CDR3 position lacks the conserved phenylalanine or tryptophan, pointing to a likely read error. V is TRBV24-1 and J is TRBJ2-2; TRBD2 matches at 13 bases. The CDR3 sequence is 17 residues long. Looked up from germline, CDR1 is KGHDR and CDR2 is SFDVKD. V dropped 4 bases and J dropped 5; count of bases not matched to a gene: 6. DNA of the CDR3: TGTGCCACCAGTGACCCATGGACTAGCGGGAGAACCGGGGAGCTGTTTTAT. Protein sequence: CATSDPWTSGRTGELFY.

The rearrangement uses TRBV28 and TRBJ1-3; weak D call: TRBD1 (5 bases). The CDR3 consists of 14 residues. Trimming removed 4 bases at V and 4 bases at J, with 11 bases between. Germline V gene sequence: CDR1 MDHEN, CDR2 SYDVKM. CDR3 residues: CASSWGDGGNTIYF. The CDR3 coding sequence is TGTGCCAGCAGTTGGGGGGACGGGGGAAACACCATATATTTT.

Concerning this clonotype itself: The conserved phenylalanine or tryptophan is not found at the CDR3 terminus, so this likely reflects a read error. The chain has TRBV29-1 and TRBJ2-1; the match to TRBD2 covers 14 bases. CDR1 is SQVTM, CDR2 ANQGSEA, per germline. V trimming: 4 bases; J trimming: 5 bases; junction bases outside the gene matches: 4. This CDR3 is 15 amino acids long. The CDR3 protein is CSVGLAGGFHNEQFI. CDR3 coding DNA: TGCAGCGTTGGACTAGCGGGAGGGTTCCACAATGAGCAGTTCATT.

In the case of this clonotype: Mismatch with germline at one junction end may stem from a read error. The chain recombines TRBV4-3 with TRBJ1-2; D is unclear. CDR1 is LGHNA and CDR2 is YSLEER in the germline V gene. The CDR3 runs to 16 residues. CDR3 bases: TGTGCCAGCAGCCAAGGTACCGGCGCCCTTCTCTATGGCTACGCCTTC. Protein: CASSQGTGALLYGYAF.

The chain joins TRBV29-1 to TRBJ2-2, with D possibly being TRBD2 (5 bases). Trimming removed 6 bases at V and 3 bases at J, with 17 bases between. The CDR3 totals 15 residues. Germline V gene data show CDR1 as SQVTM and CDR2 as ANQGSEA. The CDR3 nucleotides are TGCAGCGTGAGGGTGCGGCTAGGTTACACCGGGGAGCTGTTTTTT. Encoded protein: CSVRVRLGYTGELFF.

This chain joins TRBV12-3 or TRBV12-4 and TRBJ2-7; D is perhaps TRBD2 (6 bases). V shed 5 bases and J shed 6 bases, with 14 bases lying between them. This CDR3 region has 13 residues. In DNA, the CDR3 is TGTGCCAGCAGTAGTCTAACGGGAGTCGAGCAGTACTTC. Amino acids: CASSSLTGVEQYF.

This clonotype is medium-sized. The rearrangement links TRBV29-1 to TRBJ2-2; 8 nucleotides match TRBD1. Per the germline V gene, CDR1 is SQVTM and CDR2 is ANQGSEA. CDR3 length equals 16 residues. V shed 1 base, J shed 4 bases, and the junction held 8 bases outside the gene matches. In nucleotides, the CDR3 is TGCAGCGTTGAAGGGTTGGACAGGGTGGGCACCGGGGAGCTGTTTTTT. Translating gives CSVEGLDRVGTGELFF.

To note about this clonotype: The final CDR3 position lacks the conserved phenylalanine or tryptophan, pointing to a likely read error. The limits of the CDR3 on the DNA are not certain, so only TCRdb's listed CDR3 is given. CDR3: CASSDTTGGSGANVQTL. The V call is TRBV6-4, the J call TRBJ2-6; the table's D call of TRBD1 was not tested on the DNA. Germline CDR1 and CDR2: MRHNA and SNTAGT. The CDR3 is 17 residues long, counting both termini.

Points on this clonotype: Compared with germline, one end of the junction differs, possibly owing to a read error. This chain links TRBV10-2 with TRBJ2-2; 8 bases agree with TRBD1. The V gene's germline CDR1 is WSHSY and CDR2 SAAADI. This CDR3 is 15 amino acids long. This CDR3 is CASNFPGGNTGELFF. The CDR3 coding sequence is TGTGCCAGCAATTTCCCAGGGGGCAACACCGGGGAGCTGTTTTTT.

In regard to this clonotype: Mismatch with germline at one junction end may stem from a read error. V gene TRBV4-2 combines with J gene TRBJ2-3; D is perhaps TRBD1 or TRBD2 (5 bases each). CDR1 and CDR2 (germline): LGHNA, YNFKEQ. The CDR3 has 18 residues. The CDR3 region has the DNA TGTGCCAGCAACCAATTTGAGGGTGGTAGCGAGGGGACAGATACGCAGTATTTT. Its translation is CASNQFEGGSEGTDTQYF.

As regards this clonotype: This CDR3 is missing its conserved last phenylalanine or tryptophan, likely due to a read error. CDR3 bases: TGTGCCAGCAGCTTAACATGGGCGGGAGAGACCCAGTACTTA. Translating gives CASSLTWAGETQYL. The chain couples TRBV11-2 to TRBJ2-5; possibly TRBD2 for D (5 bases). Germline CDR1 and CDR2: SGHAT and FQNNGV. This CDR3 contains 14 residues. Trimming took 2 bases from V and 4 from J, leaving 11 bases between them.

Regarding this clonotype: Germline is not matched at one junction end, which may reflect a read error. The chain joins TRBV6-1 to TRBJ1-2; D is unresolved. CDR1 is MNHNS, CDR2 SASEGT, per germline. The CDR3 contains 13 residues. DNA for the CDR3: TGTGCCAGCAGTGAGACAAGGAGCTATGGTTACACCTTC. It translates to CASSETRSYGYTF.

This clonotype was seen a single time. A junction end diverges from the germline sequence, so it may reflect a read error. This chain joins TRBV5-8 and TRBJ2-3; possible D gene TRBD2, 6 bases. CDR3 length: 15 residues. Germline assignment: CDR1 SGHTS and CDR2 YDEGEE. The CDR3 is CATTPGERNTDTQYF. The CDR3 DNA is TGTGCCACTACCCCGGGGGAGCGTAACACAGATACGCAATATTTT.

A remark on this clonotype: The junction and the germline gene differ at one end; a read error may be behind it. The J gene is TRBJ2-5, the V gene TRBV11-2, with a tentative D call TRBD2 (7 bases). Germline V gene lookup returns CDR1 SGHAT and CDR2 FQNNGV. The CDR3 contains 15 residues. CDR3 DNA sequence: TGTGCCAACAGTTTAAACGGGGGGCTTGTGGAGACGCAGTATTTC. Amino acid sequence: CANSLNGGLVETQYF. Using reference TRBV11-2 and TRBJ2-5 for the parts outside the CDR3, the full variable domain is EAGVAQSPRYKIIEKRQSVAFWCNPISGHATLYWYQQILGQGPKLLIQFQNNGVVDDSQLPKDRFSAERLKGVDSTLKIQPAKLEDSAVYLCANSLNGGLVETQYFGPGTRLLVL.

Concerning this clonotype: At one end the junction does not follow the germline gene, possibly because of a read error. The rearrangement joins TRBV5-1 to TRBJ1-1; D may be TRBD1 (5 bases). This CDR3 is built from 15 residues. Per germline, CDR1 SGHRS and CDR2 YFSETQ. The CDR3 DNA follows: TGCGCCAGCAGCTTGGCCGGGGGTGCAAGGACTGACGCTTTCTTT. Protein sequence: CASSLAGGARTDAFF. Drawing the rest from reference TRBV5-1 and TRBJ1-1, the complete variable domain is KAGVTQTPRYLIKTRGQQVTLSCSPISGHRSVSWYQQTPGQGLQFLFEYFSETQRNKGNFPGRFSGRQFSNSRSEMNVSTLELGDSALYLCASSLAGGARTDAFFGQGTRLTVV.

The rearrangement joins TRBV19 to TRBJ1-5, with no clear D. This CDR3 is built from 15 residues. Trimming shortened V by 3 bases and J by 0 bases, and 9 bases separated the two germline ends. Germline V lookup: CDR1 LNHDA, CDR2 SQIVND (reference sequence). DNA for the CDR3: TGTGCCAGTAGTATGATGCAGATTAGCAATCAGCCCCAGCATTTT. Translated: CASSMMQISNQPQHF. Full variable domain (rest looked up from reference TRBV19 and TRBJ1-5): DGGITQSPKYLFRKEGQNVTLSCEQNLNHDAMYWYRQDPGQGLRLIYYSQIVNDFQKGDIAEGYSVSREKKESFPLTVTSAQKNPTAFYLCASSMMQISNQPQHFGDGTRLSIL.

On this clonotype: Because it lacks the conserved phenylalanine or tryptophan at the end, this CDR3 is likely a read error. J is TRBJ1-2 and V is TRBV4-2; the D is unclear. Germline CDR1 is LGHNA and CDR2 is YNFKEQ. This CDR3 is 17 amino acids long. V was shortened by 0 bases and J by 1 base, with 15 bases between the two germline ends. CDR3 residues: CASSQETSQRLNYGYTL. The DNA for the CDR3 is TGTGCCAGCAGCCAAGAAACCTCCCAGAGGCTTAACTATGGCTACACCTTG.

This clonotype was recorded only once. The rearrangement uses TRBV6-2 or TRBV6-3 and TRBJ2-1, with 9 nucleotides matching TRBD2. Unmatched junction bases numbered 7, after V lost 5 bases and J lost 5 bases. CDR3 length: 15 amino acids. Germline loops: CDR1 MNHEY, CDR2 SVGEGT. The chain's CDR3 is CASSRRTSDHNEQFF. CDR3 nucleotide sequence: TGTGCCAGCAGTCGTCGGACTAGCGATCACAATGAGCAGTTCTTC.

To note about this clonotype: One junction end disagrees with the germline gene, perhaps due to a read error. J is TRBJ2-1 and V is TRBV11-1; D unclear. Germline assignment: CDR1 SGHAT and CDR2 FQDESV (reference sequence). This CDR3 comprises 16 residues. CDR3 sequence: CDSSSSSLLAYNEQFF. CDR3 sequence (DNA): TGTGACAGCAGCTCCTCCTCTCTCCTGGCCTACAATGAGCAGTTCTTC.

Only a few counts were recorded for this clonotype. V usage is TRBV5-1 and J usage is TRBJ2-2; a weak D match, TRBD2 (5 bases). V lost 7 bases, J lost 0 bases, and 10 bases lay in between. Germline values: CDR1 SGHRS, CDR2 YFSETQ. This CDR3 region has 14 residues. The CDR3 spells CASATGANTGELFF. The CDR3 region has the DNA TGCGCCAGCGCCACCGGGGCGAACACCGGGGAGCTGTTTTTT. Supplemented by reference TRBV5-1 and TRBJ2-2, the full variable domain reads KAGVTQTPRYLIKTRGQQVTLSCSPISGHRSVSWYQQTPGQGLQFLFEYFSETQRNKGNFPGRFSGRQFSNSRSEMNVSTLELGDSALYLCASATGANTGELFFGEGSRLTVL.

With regard to this clonotype: The junction departs from germline at one end; a sequencing error may be responsible. The V gene is TRBV7-3, the J gene TRBJ2-3, with TRBD2 identical over 7 bases. CDR3 size: 16 residues. Germline V gene lookup returns CDR1 SGHTA and CDR2 FQGTGA. The CDR3 here is CASSLRLAAGAETQYF. The CDR3 nucleotides read TGTGCCAGCAGCTTAAGGCTAGCGGCCGGGGCAGAAACGCAGTATTTC.

Details on this clonotype: Likely a read error: the CDR3 ends without its conserved phenylalanine or tryptophan. The chain links TRBV4-3 to TRBJ2-7; D is perhaps TRBD2 (7 bases). This CDR3 is built from 15 residues. Germline V gives CDR1 LGHNA, CDR2 YSLEER. CDR3 in DNA: TGCACCAGCAACCAAGATAGGGGGGCGGGAGACGAGCAGTACCTC. Its protein product is CTSNQDRGAGDEQYL.

Turning to this clonotype: Possible read error: a much larger clone is one base away. This likely comes from a read error, as the CDR3 has no conserved phenylalanine or tryptophan at its end. The V and J genes are TRBV5-1 and TRBJ2-1, with a tentative D call TRBD2 (5 bases). Trimming stripped 1 base from V and 8 bases from J, with 16 bases between. The CDR3 runs to 15 residues. Germline CDR1 is SGHRS and CDR2 is YFSETQ. The chain's CDR3 is CASSLSGETGHEQFS. The CDR3 DNA is TGCGCCAGCAGCTTGTCCGGGGAAACGGGCCATGAGCAGTTCTCC.